The 2 T cell receptor beta chains given below trace back to one sample, sequenced in a study of tumor-infiltrating lymphocytes in primary liver carcinoma. Extraction of RNA together with DNA used about 17-31 mg of unsorted bulk tissue. The investigators made TCR beta cDNA from roughly 0.55 ug total RNA, using a constant-region primer. Employing slightly modified ARM-PCR, three nested multiplex PCR rounds were run, and these gave rise to the TCR beta libraries. The opening two PCR rounds, approximately 10 cycles each, paired TRBV1-TRBV30 forward primers with a C-beta reverse primer. TCRdb recomputed calls from the multiplex PCR reads with MiXCR, one row per CDR3 protein. The table includes tens of thousands of distinct CDR3 sequences, 69% detected once. Source material: tumor-adjacent normal liver tissue. These receptor sequences come from a middle-aged man with primary liver carcinoma and hepatitis B virus infection.

This clonotype was seen a few times. The CDR3, as DNA: TGTGCCAGCAGCCAATGGGGTTTACTGACTAGCGGGAGGGTCGTAGAGACCCAGTACTTC. Translating it yields CASSQWGLLTSGRVVETQYF. V usage is TRBV6-6 and J usage is TRBJ2-5; the match to TRBD2 covers 14 bases. The V segment lost 6 bases and the J segment 4 bases; nucleotides outside the gene matches: 19. Germline V gene sequence: CDR1 MNHNY, CDR2 SVGAGI (reference sequence). The length of the CDR3 is 20 residues.

About this clonotype itself: Just one base apart from a much larger clone, this may be a read error. The V gene is TRBV5-1, the J gene TRBJ2-3, with D possibly matching TRBD1 (5 bases). The CDR3 covers 14 residues. Per the germline V gene, CDR1 is SGHRS and CDR2 is YFSETQ. V dropped 3 bases and J dropped 4 bases, with 12 bases sitting between them. CDR3 sequence: CASSSQVRADTQYF. CDR3 bases: TGCGCCAGCAGCTCACAGGTGCGCGCAGATACGCAGTATTTT.